One and the same sample provided the 21 T cell receptor beta chains below, sequenced in a study of spatial heterogeneity in lung cancer. One entry per CDR3 protein results from TCRdb running MiXCR on the 5' RACE reads. The table includes roughly 75,000 distinct CDR3 sequences, about 14% detected once. Time point: sample taken at primary tumor resection. Unsorted whole RNA of tumor, nontumor lung or frozen PBMC was sequenced. The material was PBMCs, obtained at surgery. Source of these receptors: a male donor with early-stage non-small cell lung cancer.

The chain links TRBV7-2 to TRBJ1-2; D uncertain. This CDR3 has 13 residues. Germline V gene lookup returns CDR1 SGHTA and CDR2 FQGNSA. V was shortened by 1 base and J by 8 bases, with 11 bases between the two germline ends. CDR3 region: CASSLDYRYGYTF. As DNA, the CDR3 is TGTGCCAGCAGCTTAGATTACAGATACGGCTACACCTTC.

This clonotype was recorded a few times. The chain employs TRBV5-5 and TRBJ2-2, with 7 bases that match TRBD1. Unmatched junction bases numbered 0, after V lost 1 base and J lost 6 bases. The CDR3 spans 13 residues. Germline CDR1 SGHKS, CDR2 YYEKEE (reference sequence). Written as DNA, the CDR3 is TGTGCCAGCAGCTTGAGGGGGCCCGGGGAGCTGTTTTTT. The encoded protein is CASSLRGPGELFF.

In this sample, this clonotype turned up many times. J is TRBJ1-1 and V is TRBV4-3; tentatively, D is TRBD1 (5 bases). The CDR3 covers 15 residues. Germline-derived CDR1 and CDR2 are LGHNA and YSLEER. V gave up 0 bases and J gave up 2 bases, with 10 bases separating them. The CDR3 DNA reads TGCGCCAGCAGCCAAGATCCTCAGGGAAACACTGAAGCTTTCTTT. Its translation is CASSQDPQGNTEAFF.

This clonotype was found a few times. V usage is TRBV4-2 and J usage is TRBJ1-5; D unresolved. This CDR3 has 14 amino acids. Germline CDR1 reads LGHNA; CDR2 reads YNFKEQ. Trimming left V 4 bases short and J 2 bases short, with 9 bases between. CDR3 DNA sequence: TGTGCCAGCAGCCCAAACATGGGCAATCAGCCCCAGCATTTT. This gives the protein CASSPNMGNQPQHF.

This clonotype was detected many times. The J gene is TRBJ2-5, the V gene TRBV29-1; a weak D match, TRBD2 (5 bases). The CDR3 covers 14 residues. Germline V CDR1 and CDR2: SQVTM, ANQGSEA. V lost 0 bases and J 4 bases, leaving 12 bases between the germline ends. This chain's CDR3 is CSVEEGSRLETQYF. The CDR3 DNA reads TGCAGCGTTGAAGAGGGGAGCAGGCTAGAGACCCAGTACTTC.

The genes are TRBV12-3 or TRBV12-4 and TRBJ2-7; D remains unclear. With 7 bases removed from V and 0 bases from J, the gap between germline ends came to 7 bases. CDR3 length: 12 residues. The CDR3 coding sequence is TGTGCCAGCACCTCTAGCTCCTACGAGCAGTACTTC. Translating it yields CASTSSSYEQYF.

The table lists this clonotype with many counts. J is TRBJ2-7 and V is TRBV30; D unclear. Germline V gives CDR1 GTSNPN, CDR2 SVGIG (reference sequence). The CDR3 covers 16 residues. V lost 2 bases and J 3 bases, leaving 20 bases between the germline ends. CDR3 DNA: TGTGCCTGGAGTAGCCCTCCGATCAACCGATTCTACGAGCAGTACTTC. It is translated as CAWSSPPINRFYEQYF.

In its sample, this clonotype was seen a few times. The gene calls are TRBV19 and TRBJ1-1, with TRBD1 identical over 7 bases. Germline V gene data show CDR1 as LNHDA and CDR2 as SQIVND (reference sequence). V gave up 5 bases and J gave up 7 bases; unmatched junction bases: 10. There are 14 residues in the CDR3. This chain's CDR3 is CASSGSLGQLEAFF. The CDR3 nucleotides are TGTGCCAGTAGTGGATCGTTGGGACAGCTTGAAGCTTTCTTT.

This clonotype has only a few counts. V usage is TRBV29-1 and J usage is TRBJ2-7; 7 positions agree with TRBD1. Losses at the gene ends were 0 bases for V and 5 bases for J; bases not matched to a gene: 1. CDR1 is SQVTM, CDR2 ANQGSEA, per germline. The length of the CDR3 is 12 residues. The CDR3 DNA reads TGCAGCGTTGAAGACGGGACAGACGAGCAGTACTTC. It encodes CSVEDGTDEQYF.

This clonotype was counted only a few times. The J gene is TRBJ2-1, the V gene TRBV12-3 or TRBV12-4; possibly TRBD2 for D (5 bases). V was shortened by 4 bases and J by 6 bases, with 13 bases between the two germline ends. The CDR3 totals 14 residues. CDR3 coding DNA: TGTGCCAGCAGTTCTCGAGGGATGGGCAATGAGCAGTTCTTC. Protein sequence: CASSSRGMGNEQFF.

This clonotype was seen a few times. The chain couples TRBV2 to TRBJ2-7; D is ambiguous. V was shortened by 6 bases and J by 2 bases, with 14 bases between the two germline ends. This CDR3 region has 14 residues. From germline, CDR1 is SNHLY and CDR2 FYNNEI. Written as DNA, the CDR3 is TGTGCCAGCAGGGGCCCTTCCGAGACCTACGAGCAGTACTTC. Translating it yields CASRGPSETYEQYF.

This clonotype appeared a few times. The chain uses TRBV2 and TRBJ1-1; D remains ambiguous. V dropped 9 bases and J dropped 2 bases, with 13 bases sitting between them. The germline gives CDR1 SNHLY, CDR2 FYNNEI. This CDR3 has 13 amino acids. The CDR3 bases are TGTGCCAGAGCGGGGTTGGGAAACACTGAAGCTTTCTTT. It encodes CARAGLGNTEAFF.

This clonotype was counted a few times. The chain is built from TRBV5-1 and TRBJ2-2; 13 bases map to TRBD2. With 2 bases clipped from V and 7 bases from J, the junction kept 11 bases outside the gene matches. The germline V gene has CDR1 SGHRS and CDR2 YFSETQ. The CDR3 contains 18 residues. The CDR3 spells CASSFLGLAGIGSGELFF. For the CDR3, the DNA is TGCGCCAGCAGCTTCTTGGGACTAGCGGGAATAGGAAGCGGGGAGCTGTTTTTT.

This clonotype was seen repeatedly, ten times or more. This chain connects TRBV29-1 to TRBJ2-3; D remains unclear. Germline loops: CDR1 SQVTM, CDR2 ANQGSEA. V was shortened by 3 bases and J by 2 bases, with 9 bases between the two germline ends. The CDR3 runs 13 residues. CDR3 DNA: TGCAGCGTTGATGGCGGAAACACAGATACGCAGTATTTT. Protein sequence: CSVDGGNTDTQYF.

This clonotype came up a few times. The rearrangement joins TRBV29-1 to TRBJ2-5, with D maybe TRBD2 (5 bases). CDR1 and CDR2 from the germline V gene are SQVTM and ANQGSEA. The CDR3 loop spans 12 amino acids. V gave up 4 bases and J gave up 0 bases, with 6 bases separating them. The DNA of the CDR3 is TGCAGCGTTGCGGGGAACCAAGAGACCCAGTACTTC. Protein: CSVAGNQETQYF.

The chain recombines TRBV5-1 with TRBJ2-5; a weak D match, TRBD2 (5 bases). This CDR3 has 15 residues. Trimming removed 0 bases from V and 5 bases from J, with 14 bases in between. Germline-derived CDR1 and CDR2 are SGHRS and YFSETQ. CDR3 sequence reads: CASSLALEGSETQYF. The CDR3 DNA sequence: TGCGCCAGCAGCTTGGCCCTTGAGGGAAGTGAGACCCAGTACTTC.

This chain connects TRBV25-1 to TRBJ2-3, with 9 bases that match TRBD2. The CDR3 covers 15 residues. From germline, CDR1 is MGHDK and CDR2 SYGVNS. V shed 5 bases and J 6 bases; nucleotides not matched to a gene: 9. The CDR3 sequence is CASSYSREGPDTQYF. The CDR3 DNA follows: TGTGCCAGCAGTTATTCGCGGGAGGGCCCCGATACGCAGTATTTT.

This clonotype appeared a few times. The chain employs TRBV6-1 and TRBJ2-1; the D call may be TRBD1 or TRBD2 (5 bases each). The CDR3 spans 14 residues. Looked up from germline, CDR1 is MNHNS and CDR2 is SASEGT. The germline V and J ends were trimmed by 2 bases and 5 bases, with 10 bases remaining between them. In DNA form, the CDR3 reads TGTGCCAGCAGTGAACGGGACCACGACAATGAGCAGTTCTTC. It is translated as CASSERDHDNEQFF.

Comment on this clonotype: Being one base from a much bigger clone, this may be a read error. This chain joins TRBV4-2 and TRBJ2-7; 7 bases match TRBD2. The trim removed 0 bases at V and 5 bases at J, leaving 7 bases unmatched. The CDR3 consists of 15 residues. Per germline, CDR1 LGHNA and CDR2 YNFKEQ. Here the CDR3 reads CASSQDVAGDHEQYF. The DNA for the CDR3 is TGTGCCAGCAGCCAAGATGTGGCGGGGGACCACGAGCAGTACTTC.

Only a few counts were recorded for this clonotype. The CDR3, as DNA: TGTGCCAGCAGTTTGGGCGCAAATCAGCCCCAGCATTTT. It encodes CASSLGANQPQHF. This rearrangement joins TRBV12-3 or TRBV12-4 to TRBJ1-5; D remains ambiguous. This CDR3 has 13 residues. The V and J ends lost 3 bases and 4 bases respectively, with 7 bases between them.

This chain uses TRBV27 with TRBJ1-1; D gene uncertain. Germline CDR1 is MNHEY and CDR2 is SMNVEV (reference sequence). This CDR3 is built from 16 residues. V lost 5 bases to trimming and J lost 0 bases, with 16 bases between them. The CDR3 DNA is TGTGCCAGCAGTACCCGCCCAGCAGTCATGAACACTGAAGCTTTCTTT. Encoded protein: CASSTRPAVMNTEAFF.